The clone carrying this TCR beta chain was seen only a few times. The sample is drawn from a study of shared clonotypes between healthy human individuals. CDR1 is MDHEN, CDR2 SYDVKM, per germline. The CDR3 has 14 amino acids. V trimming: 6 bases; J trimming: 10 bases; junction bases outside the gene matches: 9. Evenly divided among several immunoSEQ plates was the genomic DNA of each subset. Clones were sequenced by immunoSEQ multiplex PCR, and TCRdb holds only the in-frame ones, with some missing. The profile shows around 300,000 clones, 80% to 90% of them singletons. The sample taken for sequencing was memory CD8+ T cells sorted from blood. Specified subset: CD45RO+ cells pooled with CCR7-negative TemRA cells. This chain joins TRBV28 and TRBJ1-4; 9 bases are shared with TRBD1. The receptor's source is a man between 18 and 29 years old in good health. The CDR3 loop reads CASSWTGVGRKLFF. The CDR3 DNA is TGTGCCAGCAGCTGGACAGGGGTAGGAAGAAAACTGTTTTTT.